This T cell receptor (beta chain) derives from a study of T-cell reconstitution after alpha-beta-depleted transplantation in children. CDR3 size: 14 residues. CDR1 is DFQATT, CDR2 SNEGSKA, per germline (reference sequence). Germline trimming cut 2 bases from V and 3 bases from J; bases unmatched to any gene: 5. Study outcomes and limitations: Day-60 TCRbeta diversity that was high in some patients was derived from surviving recipient T cells and thymic progenitors. Where alpha-beta T cells came from about two months after transplant was reportedly several hundred expanded graft clones. A year post-transplant, T-cell counts and diversity derived mostly from newly produced T cells.

This clonotype showed up just a few times. Its cognate antigen is unknown. The TCRbeta library was prepared with unique molecular identifiers. A single record per CDR3 protein comes from TCRdb applying MiXCR to the PCR reads. The top ten hold less than 40% of the sample, which has 530,000 or so distinct CDR3 sequences, around 27% seen once. V and J are TRBV20-1 and TRBJ2-3; 7 nucleotides line up with TRBD1. The clonotype was recovered from a boy in the first two years of life with Wiskott-Aldrich syndrome, due to receive a stem cell transplant. Sequencing used PBMCs, obtained before TCRalphabeta/CD19-depleted stem cell transplant. The CDR3: CSARQTGRTDTQYF. The CDR3 DNA reads as TGCAGTGCTAGACAGACAGGGCGTACAGATACGCAGTATTTT.